The 3 T cell receptor beta chains reported below all come from one sample, sequenced in a study of T cells after yellow fever vaccination. TCRdb itself ran the 5' RACE reads through MiXCR, one entry per CDR3 protein. The sample yields some 320,000 distinct CDR3 sequences, about 8.7% seen once. This specimen consisted of PBMCs, obtained on the day of the first yellow fever vaccination. These receptors came from a man between 18 and 35 years old who received the YFV17D yellow fever vaccine.

Many counts were recorded for this clonotype. The chain combines TRBV2 with TRBJ1-4, with TRBD1 matching 7 bases. Losses at the gene ends were 8 bases for V and 8 bases for J; bases not matched to a gene: 11. Germline V gene lookup returns CDR1 SNHLY and CDR2 FYNNEI. The CDR3 extends over 14 amino acids. The CDR3 DNA is TGTGCCAGCGTCCTAGACAGGGTAAAGGAAAAACTGTTTTTT. Encoded protein: CASVLDRVKEKLFF.

The rearrangement joins TRBV11-1 to TRBJ2-7, with 11 bases identical to TRBD1. V dropped 4 bases and J dropped 5; count of bases not matched to a gene: 16. Germline loops: CDR1 SGHAT, CDR2 FQDESV (reference sequence). This CDR3 is built from 18 residues. The CDR3 reads CASSSQHRTGTGGNEQYF. CDR3 DNA sequence: TGTGCCAGCAGCTCCCAACACCGGACCGGGACAGGGGGGAACGAGCAGTACTTC.

This chain connects TRBV6-5 to TRBJ2-3; D might be TRBD2 (5 bases). Germline V gives CDR1 MNHEY, CDR2 SVGAGI. The ends were cut back, 4 bases at V and 8 bases at J, with 10 bases in the middle. The length of the CDR3 is 12 residues. Written as DNA, the CDR3 is TGTGCCAGCAGTTTGCTAGGGAGTACGCAGTATTTT. The encoded protein is CASSLLGSTQYF.